The 2 T cell receptor beta chains below were found in one sample sequenced in a study of beta chain features in type 1 diabetes (dated by TCRdb to the late 2010s). The receptor library was made with the immunoSEQ multiplex PCR assay. The entire amount of isolated RNA was reverse transcribed using the High Capacity cDNA Reverse Transcription Kit, so the sequenced TCRB transcripts were expressed ones. TCRdb limited this immuneACCESS table to in-frame rearrangements with V and J called. A share of clones is missing; checked studies link under half to unresolved V genes, and the rest is unexplained. A total of under 150,000 clones appear in this sample, roughly 50% of them only once. The leading ten clones occupy roughly 0.42% of the sample. Sequenced: Tregs from blood. Taken with the paper, the label for cell subset or site translates to: regulatory CD4+ T cells. The receptor source for this set is a man in his late teens or twenties in good health.

The chain joins TRBV7-9 to TRBJ2-1, with TRBD2 identical over 12 bases. The CDR3 length is 16 residues. Trimming at V came to 5 bases and at J to 7 bases, leaving 9 bases not matched to a gene. CDR1 and CDR2 from the germline V gene are SEHNR and FQNEAQ (reference sequence). CDR3 sequence reads: CASSRRLAGVKNEQFF. CDR3 DNA: TGTGCCAGCAGCCGCAGACTAGCGGGAGTTAAAAATGAGCAGTTCTTC.

V is TRBV2 and J is TRBJ1-2, with 7 bases aligning to TRBD1. The CDR3 is made up of 15 amino acids. Per the germline V gene, CDR1 is SNHLY and CDR2 is FYNNEI. The junction had 8 bases not matched to a gene; V was cut back by 6 bases and J by 1 base. The CDR3 here is CASRPRGQVNYGYTF. CDR3 bases: TGTGCCAGCAGACCCCGTGGACAGGTTAACTATGGCTACACCTTC.